One T cell receptor (beta chain) is described in this entry. Repertoires were generated with immunoSEQ multiplex PCR, while TCRdb's copy carries only in-frame clones and drops some. The sample contains around 79,000 clones, more than 85% of which appear only once. The data are from a study of technical replicates of blood from a handful of donors. Trimming took 10 bases from V and 6 from J, leaving 13 bases between them. The CDR3 is made up of 12 amino acids. The germline V gene has CDR1 MNHNY and CDR2 SVGAGI (reference sequence). The chain couples TRBV6-6 to TRBJ2-1; the D gene is possibly TRBD2 (7 bases). The receptor comes from a human donor in good health. Sequenced: T cells isolated from PBMCs. CDR3 sequence reads: CATGRGFNEQFF. DNA for the CDR3: TGTGCCACGGGGAGGGGGTTCAATGAGCAGTTCTTC.